This entry is about one T cell receptor beta chain. Grouping used clinical history reported by participants in a survey and questionnaire. From germline, CDR1 is LGHDT and CDR2 YNNKEL (reference sequence). The CDR3 is made up of 14 amino acids. V lost 3 bases, J lost 3 bases, and 11 bases lay in between. The data belong to a study of blood T cell repertoires in COVID-19. Study-level information: Sites in the United States, Italy and Spain provided acute and convalescent COVID-19 samples. T cells, B-cell-depleted T cells, or PBMCs supplied cDNA or gDNA.

Study processing details: The assay estimated nucleated cells by amplifying reference gene primers. Produced via immunoSEQ multiplex PCR; TCRdb's table is partial and in-frame only. V, J and clone size were drawn from that table, and D and trimming were deduced from the DNA. The sample has 200,000 to 250,000 clones, approximately 80% seen once. This TCR derives from a woman aged 40 to 50 with acute COVID-19. Material: PBMCs or T cells enriched from blood (not recorded which). The J gene is TRBJ1-1, the V gene TRBV3-1 (or the pseudogene TRBV3-2); D might be TRBD1 (5 bases). CDR3 nucleotide sequence: TGTGCCAGCAGCCAGGGGGGGGGAGACACTGAAGCTTTCTTT. Translating gives CASSQGGGDTEAFF.